This TCR beta chain was recorded in a study of T cells after yellow fever vaccination. Looking at the study overall: It was SMART-Seq v4 Ultra Low Input that prepared the fractions with low cell numbers. Study-wide results and limits: One caveat is that FACS-sorted repertoires could contain abundant clonotypes contaminating from the bulk population. Clones that expanded after primary vaccination mostly reappeared after the booster (96% CD4, roughly 87% CD8).

Conversion of TCR transcripts into cDNA relied on 5'RACE template switching, which added a universal primer site and UMIs. TCRdb called the 5' RACE reads again in MiXCR, with one record for every CDR3 protein. The table has 250,000 to 300,000 distinct CDR3 sequences, about 5.2% seen once. Germline CDR1 and CDR2: SGHNT and YYREEE (reference sequence). V lost 4 bases and J lost 6; bases outside the gene matches: 9. The CDR3 runs 15 residues. In its sample, this clonotype was seen many times. Its antigen is as yet unknown. This sequence joins TRBV5-4 and TRBJ2-7, with 11 bases matching TRBD1. The starting material was CD4+ T cells sorted from PBMCs, obtained on the day of the yellow fever booster vaccination. The TCR originated in a man between 18 and 35 years old who received the YFV17D yellow fever vaccine. CDR3 loop: CASSQGGTGGREQYF. CDR3 nucleotide sequence: TGTGCCAGCAGCCAGGGGGGGACAGGGGGTCGCGAGCAGTACTTC.